Below, 27 T cell receptor beta chains from the same sample are listed, as sequenced in a study of immune evolution from preneoplasia to lung adenocarcinoma. Method: immunoSEQ multiplex PCR; TCRdb's copy keeps in-frame clones and lacks some. The data show 9,000 to 13,000 clones, 76% seen once. The material sequenced was FFPE normal lung tissue adjacent to the tumor. The receptors originated from a person in their sixties with lung adenocarcinoma. Some clones in this sample may be carry-over from other donors' samples.

V and J are TRBV28 and TRBJ2-3; 8 bases agree with TRBD1. The trim removed 2 bases at V and 6 bases at J, leaving 7 bases unmatched. Germline assignment: CDR1 MDHEN and CDR2 SYDVKM. The CDR3 consists of 15 residues. Written as DNA, the CDR3 is TGTGCCAGCAGTTTAGGGGCAGGGGGCAGGGATACGCAGTATTTT. Amino acid sequence: CASSLGAGGRDTQYF.

The chain is built from TRBV6-6 and TRBJ1-2; D may be TRBD1 (5 bases). Germline V gene data show CDR1 as MNHNY and CDR2 as SVGAGI (reference sequence). V lost 6 bases and J 8 bases, leaving 16 bases between the germline ends. This CDR3 has 13 residues. The CDR3 sequence: CASSRGEGKGYTF. The CDR3, as DNA: TGTGCCAGCAGCCGAGGGGAGGGTAAGGGCTACACCTTC.

The chain carries TRBV5-5 and TRBJ2-7, with D uncertain. CDR1 SGHKS and CDR2 YYEKEE come from the germline V gene (reference sequence). This CDR3 has 14 residues. The V gene lost 1 base and the J gene lost 7 bases, with 15 bases spanning the gap. The DNA for the CDR3 is TGTGCCAGCAGCTTGTCTCCGACCCCCAGGGAGCAGTACTTC. Amino acids: CASSLSPTPREQYF.

This clone is judged medium-sized. The V and J genes are TRBV5-1 and TRBJ2-7; tentative D call: TRBD1 (5 bases). Germline CDR1 is SGHRS and CDR2 is YFSETQ. V lost 0 bases and J 0 bases, leaving 10 bases between the germline ends. The CDR3 has 15 residues. CDR3 DNA sequence: TGCGCCAGCAGCTTGGCCCAAGGGGACTCCTACGAGCAGTACTTC. Amino acid sequence: CASSLAQGDSYEQYF.

Written as DNA, the CDR3 is TGTGCCAGTAAAACAGGCTACGAGCAGTACTTC. Protein product: CASKTGYEQYF. V gene TRBV28 combines with J gene TRBJ2-7, with D tentatively TRBD1 (5 bases). V was shortened by 9 bases and J by 3 bases, with 9 bases between the two germline ends. The CDR3 sequence is 11 residues long. Looked up from germline, CDR1 is MDHEN and CDR2 is SYDVKM.

The genes are TRBV30 and TRBJ2-7; D is unclear. Germline V gene lookup returns CDR1 GTSNPN and CDR2 SVGIG (reference sequence). The CDR3 spans 12 residues. With 0 bases removed from V and 4 bases from J, the gap between germline ends came to 7 bases. CDR3: CAWSVGAYEQYF. The CDR3 coding sequence is TGTGCCTGGAGTGTTGGAGCTTACGAGCAGTACTTC. Looking up the rest from reference TRBV30 and TRBJ2-7 gives the full variable domain: SQTIHQWPATLVQPVGSPLSLECTVEGTSNPNLYWYRQAAGRGLQLLFYSVGIGQISSEVPQNLSASRPQDRQFILSSKKLLLSDSGFYLCAWSVGAYEQYFGPGTRLTVT.

The chain combines TRBV11-2 with TRBJ1-5; D is unresolved. V lost 8 bases and J lost 6, with 14 bases in between. The CDR3 length is 13 residues. CDR1 is SGHAT and CDR2 is FQNNGV in the germline V gene. The CDR3 is CASGFQAGQPQHF. CDR3 nucleotides: TGTGCCAGCGGGTTCCAGGCTGGTCAGCCCCAGCATTTT.

The CDR3 loop reads CASSLGGGQSYEQYF. Here the CDR3 DNA reads TGTGCCAGCAGTCTCGGAGGGGGACAGAGCTACGAGCAGTACTTC. V gene TRBV28 combines with J gene TRBJ2-7, with TRBD1 as a possible D gene (7 bases). This CDR3 has 15 amino acids. Trimming removed 5 bases from V and 3 bases from J, with 17 bases in between. From germline, CDR1 is MDHEN and CDR2 SYDVKM.

The gene calls are TRBV11-2 and TRBJ2-5, with a possible D match to TRBD1 (6 bases). V lost 5 bases and J lost 1, with 17 bases in between. Germline values: CDR1 SGHAT, CDR2 FQNNGV. There are 16 residues in the CDR3. Here the CDR3 DNA reads TGTGCCAGCAGCCAACACCAGGGGAAAGGCCAAGAGACCCAGTACTTC. It codes for CASSQHQGKGQETQYF.

The V and J genes are TRBV7-8 and TRBJ2-1, with D possibly TRBD2 on 6 matching bases. Germline assignment: CDR1 SGHVS and CDR2 FQNEAQ. With 5 bases removed from V and 4 bases from J, the gap between germline ends came to 6 bases. This CDR3 region has 12 residues. The chain's CDR3 is CASSGTYNEQFF. CDR3 nucleotide sequence: TGTGCCAGCAGCGGGACTTACAATGAGCAGTTCTTC.

This clone has more than one count but fewer than ten. The chain is built from TRBV27 and TRBJ1-1; TRBD1 matches at 10 bases. V shed 7 bases, J shed 0 bases, and the junction held 11 bases outside the gene matches. In germline, CDR1 is MNHEY, CDR2 SMNVEV (reference sequence). The CDR3 has 17 residues. CDR3 region: CASKKRPGQGMNTEAFF. The CDR3 coding sequence is TGTGCCAGCAAAAAACGACCGGGACAGGGGATGAACACTGAAGCTTTCTTT.

Worth noting for this clone: A much larger clone differs by one base, so this may be a read error. The gene calls are TRBV2 and TRBJ1-1; 8 bases are shared with TRBD1. Germline V gives CDR1 SNHLY, CDR2 FYNNEI. CDR3 length: 12 amino acids. CDR3 nucleotides: TGTGCCTCCGACAGGGGATACACTGAAGTTTTCTTT. This gives the protein CASDRGYTEVFF. Full variable domain (rest looked up from reference TRBV2 and TRBJ1-1): EPEVTQTPSHQVTQMGQEVILRCVPISNHLYFYWYRQILGQKVEFLVSFYNNEISEKSEIFDDQFSVERPDGSNFTLKIRSTKLEDSAMYFCASDRGYTEVFFGQGTRLTVV.

The chain employs TRBV4-1 and TRBJ2-7, with D perhaps assigned TRBD1 or TRBD2 (5 bases each). Germline V CDR1 and CDR2: MGHRA, YSYEKL. This CDR3 has 14 residues. Trimming pared 5 bases from V and 0 bases from J, leaving 11 bases between. CDR3 in DNA: TGCGCCAGCAGCTTTCCGGGACGCTCCTACGAGCAGTACTTC. Translation gives CASSFPGRSYEQYF.

Comment on this clone: At one end the junction does not follow the germline gene, possibly because of a read error. The V gene is TRBV6-4, the J gene TRBJ1-5; D is unclear. In germline, CDR1 is MRHNA, CDR2 SNTAGT. The CDR3 contains 15 residues. Here the CDR3 DNA reads TGTGCCAGCAGTGAGTATCAGGTGGTCGGCCGGCCCCAACATTTT. The encoded protein is CASSEYQVVGRPQHF.

The rearrangement joins TRBV4-1 to TRBJ2-2; D is uncertain. V lost 5 bases and J 7 bases, leaving 5 bases between the germline ends. Germline V gene data show CDR1 as MGHRA and CDR2 as YSYEKL. This CDR3 has 11 residues. CDR3 nucleotide sequence: TGCGCCAGCAGCTCCGGCGGGGAGCTGTTTTTT. Its protein product is CASSSGGELFF.

This chain uses TRBV18 with TRBJ2-1; D might be TRBD2 (6 bases). CDR3 length: 15 amino acids. Trimming took off 3 bases at V and 7 bases at J, with 16 bases between the two ends. Germline CDR1 KGHSH, CDR2 LQKENI. CDR3 DNA: TGTGCCAGCTCACCGCCGGGACCAGGAGGGAATGAGCAGTTCTTC. It yields the protein CASSPPGPGGNEQFF.

The J gene is TRBJ2-7, the V gene TRBV27; TRBD1 matches 7 bases. The CDR3 extends over 15 amino acids. In germline, CDR1 is MNHEY, CDR2 SMNVEV (reference sequence). With V trimmed by 6 bases and J by 2 bases, 10 bases remained unmatched. In DNA form, the CDR3 reads TGTGCCAGCAGCCGAGGGACAGTCTCACCCTACGAGCAGTACTTC. Protein: CASSRGTVSPYEQYF.

This CDR3 is CASQKGQNTGELFF. DNA for the CDR3: TGTGCCAGTCAAAAGGGACAGAACACCGGGGAGCTGTTTTTT. This rearrangement joins TRBV19 to TRBJ2-2; weak D call: TRBD1 (6 bases). Germline CDR1 and CDR2: LNHDA and SQIVND (reference sequence). V lost 8 bases and J 1 base, leaving 11 bases between the germline ends. The CDR3 has 14 residues. Full variable domain (outside the CDR3, taken from reference TRBV19 and TRBJ2-2): DGGITQSPKYLFRKEGQNVTLSCEQNLNHDAMYWYRQDPGQGLRLIYYSQIVNDFQKGDIAEGYSVSREKKESFPLTVTSAQKNPTAFYLCASQKGQNTGELFFGEGSRLTVL.

Note on this clone: Other nucleotide sequences in the sample specify the same CDR3. The CDR3, as DNA: TGCGCCAGCAGCTTGCCGGGGGGCGAGACCCAGTACTTC. It codes for CASSLPGGETQYF. This chain links TRBV5-1 with TRBJ2-5, with TRBD2 as a possible D gene (7 bases). Per germline, CDR1 SGHRS and CDR2 YFSETQ. Trimming took off 1 base at V and 5 bases at J, with 9 bases between the two ends. The CDR3 contains 13 residues.

The J gene is TRBJ2-7, the V gene TRBV5-4; 11 bases line up with TRBD2. This CDR3 comprises 17 residues. Germline CDR1 SGHNT, CDR2 YYREEE (reference sequence). V lost 4 bases, J lost 6 bases, and 15 bases stayed unmatched. The CDR3 DNA is TGTGCCAGCAGCCCGGGATATTTAGCGGGAGGGCAGGGCGAGCAGTACTTC. Translated, it gives CASSPGYLAGGQGEQYF.

This chain uses TRBV10-2 with TRBJ2-7; the D is unclear. The CDR3 totals 10 residues. The germline V and J ends were trimmed by 2 bases and 8 bases, with 4 bases remaining between them. Germline CDR1 reads WSHSY; CDR2 reads SAAADI. CDR3: CASSEGKQYF. CDR3 coding DNA: TGCGCCAGCAGTGAGGGAAAGCAGTACTTC.

This clone was detected only a few times. The rearrangement joins TRBV9 to TRBJ2-3; 7 bases align to TRBD2. Germline-derived CDR1 and CDR2 are SGDLS and YYNGEE. V was clipped by 5 bases and J by 5 bases; unmatched bases: 11. The CDR3 length is 15 residues. Here the CDR3 DNA reads TGTGCCAGCAGTCATACCCGCGGGGAGGGAGATACGCAGTATTTT. It encodes CASSHTRGEGDTQYF.

The genes are TRBV5-5 and TRBJ1-6; D perhaps matches TRBD1 (5 bases). The V gene's germline CDR1 is SGHKS and CDR2 YYEKEE (reference sequence). This CDR3 comprises 17 residues. The V end lost 4 bases, the J end lost 5 bases, and 19 bases lay between the germline ends. This chain's CDR3 is CASSDGDRDLNNSPLHF. CDR3 coding DNA: TGTGCCAGCAGCGACGGGGACCGAGACTTAAATAATTCACCCCTCCACTTT.

The rearrangement uses TRBV6-6 and TRBJ2-3; 10 bases are a match to TRBD2. The V gene's germline CDR1 is MNHNY and CDR2 SVGAGI (reference sequence). The V segment lost 5 bases and the J segment 1 base; nucleotides outside the gene matches: 3. This CDR3 comprises 15 residues. CDR3 DNA: TGTGCCAGCAGTACCGGGACTAGCGGCACAGATACGCAGTATTTT. This encodes CASSTGTSGTDTQYF.

The chain links TRBV29-1 to TRBJ1-2, with D maybe TRBD1 (5 bases). Germline V CDR1 and CDR2: SQVTM, ANQGSEA. The CDR3 runs to 14 residues. Trimming pared 5 bases from V and 4 bases from J, leaving 17 bases between. CDR3 amino acids: CSVLRAGRAYGYTF. The CDR3 nucleotides are TGCAGCGTTCTAAGAGCAGGGAGGGCCTATGGCTACACCTTC.

This chain uses TRBV7-9 with TRBJ1-1; 9 nucleotides match TRBD1. The junction had 4 bases not matched to a gene; V was cut back by 5 bases and J by 6 bases. The CDR3 runs to 13 residues. CDR1 SEHNR and CDR2 FQNEAQ come from the germline V gene (reference sequence). CDR3 in amino acids: CASSPRQGAEAFF. The DNA of the CDR3 is TGTGCCAGCAGCCCCAGACAGGGGGCTGAAGCTTTCTTT.

The rearrangement links TRBV19 to TRBJ2-3, with D uncertain. The CDR3 sequence is 16 residues long. Germline lookup yields CDR1 LNHDA and CDR2 SQIVND (reference sequence). The germline V and J ends were trimmed by 2 bases and 1 base, with 13 bases remaining between them. CDR3: CASSISSNTGTDTQYF. In DNA form, the CDR3 reads TGTGCCAGTAGTATATCGTCCAACACGGGCACAGATACGCAGTATTTT.